This T cell receptor beta chain stems from a study of T-cell reconstitution after alpha-beta-depleted transplantation in children. CDR3 length: 14 residues. Germline assignment: CDR1 SGHRS and CDR2 YFSETQ. V shed 3 bases, J shed 8 bases, and the junction held 3 bases outside the gene matches. Molecular barcoding with unique molecular identifiers was used for the TCRbeta library. Via MiXCR, TCRdb re-called the PCR reads, giving one row per CDR3 protein. The data contain 330,000 or so distinct CDR3 sequences, 10% to 13% of them seen just once; the ten biggest clones take up 2% to 3%. The receptor was isolated from a human donor who donated a stem cell graft to a child with acute lymphoblastic leukemia. This rearrangement joins TRBV5-1 to TRBJ2-1; TRBD2 agrees at 12 bases. The sequenced sample was PBMCs from the stem cell graft donor, obtained from the stem cell graft. CDR3 region: CASSWTSGIDEQFF. DNA for the CDR3: TGCGCCAGCAGCTGGACTAGCGGGATCGATGAGCAGTTCTTC.